The 32 T cell receptor beta chains presented below share a single source sample, sequenced in a study of regulatory T cells in long-lasting Graves disease. Time point of the sample: newly diagnosed GD, antithyroid drugs for less than 3 months. The TCR library used RNA extracted from PBMCs. Relying on iRepertoire HTBI primers and Arm-PCR of CDR3 regions, the team built TCR beta libraries. TCRdb independently ran MiXCR on the multiplex PCR reads; one entry per CDR3 protein. The sample lists about 350,000 distinct CDR3 sequences, roughly 15% occurring once. The sample was also reused in another study, on T cells in Graves' hyperthyroidism and ophthalmopathy.

Sequences were derived from peripheral blood mononuclear cells (PBMCs), sampled at new diagnosis, from a patient treated with antithyroid drugs. The receptors originated from a woman aged 18 to 35 with Graves disease.

This clonotype appeared many times. The chain uses TRBV28 and TRBJ1-2; 9 bases align to TRBD1. The CDR3 is 15 amino acids. Germline V gene sequence: CDR1 MDHEN, CDR2 SYDVKM. Germline trimming cut 6 bases from V and 8 bases from J; bases unmatched to any gene: 13. Here the CDR3 DNA reads TGTGCCAGCAGACGAGCCGGACAGGGGTCAGGGGGCTACACCTTC. This sequence encodes CASRRAGQGSGGYTF.

This rearrangement joins TRBV3-1 to TRBJ2-7, with D hard to call. Germline assignment: CDR1 LGHDT and CDR2 YNNKEL (reference sequence). V was clipped by 1 base and J by 3 bases, with 7 bases between them. The CDR3 has 13 amino acids. CDR3 loop: CASSQVAVYEQYF. DNA of the CDR3: TGTGCCAGCAGCCAAGTAGCAGTCTACGAGCAGTACTTC.

This clonotype was recorded at least ten times. One end of the junction fails to match germline, which may point to a read error. The V gene is TRBV6-2 or TRBV6-3, the J gene TRBJ2-7, with 8 nucleotides matching TRBD1. CDR3 size: 15 residues. Germline CDR1 MNHEY, CDR2 SVGEGT. The CDR3 DNA sequence: TGTGCCGGCAGTTACGCTGCGACAGGGGCCTACGAGCAGTACTTC. Translation: CAGSYAATGAYEQYF.

The sample holds many counts of this clonotype. V usage is TRBV10-3 and J usage is TRBJ2-7; 9 bases line up with TRBD1. The J segment lost 2 bases and the V segment lost 8 bases, leaving 16 bases of the junction unmatched. There are 17 residues in the CDR3. Germline CDR1 ENHRY, CDR2 SYGVKD. This chain's CDR3 is CAIGGLGRDRVTYEQYF. The CDR3 DNA follows: TGTGCCATCGGAGGACTAGGCCGGGACAGGGTTACCTACGAGCAGTACTTC.

This clonotype was picked up many times. The V gene is TRBV7-8, the J gene TRBJ2-1; 8 positions match TRBD2. CDR3 size: 15 residues. Trimming took 3 bases from V and 9 from J; bases not matched to a gene: 10. CDR1 SGHVS and CDR2 FQNEAQ come from the germline V gene. CDR3 nucleotides: TGTGCCAGCAGCTTGATCACGGGAGGGCCTGGTGAGCAGTTCTTC. Protein product: CASSLITGGPGEQFF. The full variable domain, its missing parts supplied by reference TRBV7-8 and TRBJ2-1, is GAGVSQSPRYKVAKRGQDVALRCDPISGHVSLFWYQQALGQGPEFLTYFQNEAQLDKSGLPSDRFFAERPEGSVSTLKIQRTQQEDSAVYLCASSLITGGPGEQFFGPGTRLTVL.

V usage is TRBV4-2 and J usage is TRBJ2-3; tentative D call: TRBD2 (6 bases). Trimming removed 1 base at V and 5 bases at J, with 16 bases between. CDR3 length: 16 residues. Germline CDR1 and CDR2: LGHNA and YNFKEQ. CDR3 sequence reads: CASSQATGTRGDTQYF. For the CDR3, the DNA is TGTGCCAGCAGCCAAGCGACCGGGACTCGGGGAGATACGCAGTATTTT.

This clonotype has only a few counts. This clone may be a read error of a much larger clone one base away. This chain joins TRBV7-8 and TRBJ1-5, with 8 bases identical to TRBD1. V lost 5 bases, J lost 1 base, and 7 bases stayed unmatched. CDR3 size: 16 residues. The germline V gene encodes CDR1 SGHVS and CDR2 FQNEAQ. The CDR3 sequence is CASSEQGEQSNQPQHF. The DNA for the CDR3 is TGTGCCAGCAGCGAACAGGGGGAGCAAAGCAATCAGCCCCAGCATTTT. The variable domain in full, with the rest retrieved from reference TRBV7-8 and TRBJ1-5, is GAGVSQSPRYKVAKRGQDVALRCDPISGHVSLFWYQQALGQGPEFLTYFQNEAQLDKSGLPSDRFFAERPEGSVSTLKIQRTQQEDSAVYLCASSEQGEQSNQPQHFGDGTRLSIL.

The chain combines TRBV28 with TRBJ1-5; D is ambiguous. The CDR3 sequence is 12 residues long. The germline V gene encodes CDR1 MDHEN and CDR2 SYDVKM. The germline V and J ends were trimmed by 11 bases and 4 bases, with 12 bases remaining between them. The CDR3 nucleotides are TGTGCCGGCGGGAGGGTTAATCAGCCCCAGCATTTT. Its translation is CAGGRVNQPQHF.

In its sample, this clonotype was seen many times. V is TRBV5-6 and J is TRBJ2-5; 7 bases fit TRBD2. The germline V gene has CDR1 SGHDT and CDR2 YYEEEE. Trimming took 5 bases from V and 2 from J; bases not matched to a gene: 6. The CDR3 loop spans 14 amino acids. In DNA, the CDR3 is TGTGCCAGCAGAGTGGCGGGGGAACAAGAGACCCAGTACTTC. Protein product: CASRVAGEQETQYF.

This clonotype was seen ten or more times. The gene calls are TRBV7-8 and TRBJ2-7, with D hard to call. The CDR3 is made up of 16 amino acids. V was shortened by 4 bases and J by 2 bases, with 18 bases between the two germline ends. Germline V gene sequence: CDR1 SGHVS, CDR2 FQNEAQ. As DNA, the CDR3 is TGTGCCAGCAGCTCCCTCGGAGCGCGTCCCCCCTACGAGCAGTACTTC. Translation gives CASSSLGARPPYEQYF.

The chain couples TRBV28 to TRBJ1-6; tentatively, D is TRBD1 (5 bases). Trimming stripped 10 bases from V and 8 bases from J, with 15 bases between. The CDR3 runs 13 residues. Germline CDR1 is MDHEN and CDR2 is SYDVKM. The CDR3 DNA sequence: TGTGCCACCACGGGGCCTTTGGATTCACCCCTCCACTTT. Residues: CATTGPLDSPLHF.

This clonotype was seen more than once but under ten times. V usage is TRBV10-2 and J usage is TRBJ2-3, with 11 nucleotides matching TRBD2. This CDR3 is 16 amino acids long. CDR1 and CDR2 (germline): WSHSY, SAAADI. J was trimmed by 5 bases and V by 2 bases; bases with no gene match: 6. Here the CDR3 reads CASSERLAGGGDTQYF. The CDR3 DNA sequence: TGCGCCAGCAGTGAGCGGCTAGCGGGGGGTGGAGATACGCAGTATTTT.

Remarks on this clonotype: In this CDR3 the conserved last residue, phenylalanine or tryptophan, is missing, so a read error is likely. The chain employs TRBV11-1 and TRBJ2-5; D not certain. Trimming shortened V by 4 bases and J by 2 bases, and 14 bases separated the two germline ends. The germline V gene encodes CDR1 SGHAT and CDR2 FQDESV (reference sequence). The CDR3 sequence is 15 residues long. CDR3 in DNA: TGTGCCAGCAGCTCCAGATCCGGGCTTCAAGAGACCCAGTACTTG. This gives the protein CASSSRSGLQETQYL.

This clonotype was observed at least ten times. The chain couples TRBV27 to TRBJ2-7, with D possibly TRBD1 on 6 matching bases. CDR3 length: 14 residues. V lost 9 bases and J 6 bases, leaving 21 bases between the germline ends. Germline V gene sequence: CDR1 MNHEY, CDR2 SMNVEV (reference sequence). The CDR3 protein is CASGKGPGDGEQYF. The CDR3 DNA reads TGTGCCAGTGGGAAGGGGCCAGGGGACGGCGAGCAGTACTTC.

The gene calls are TRBV6-1 and TRBJ1-2; D gene uncertain. Germline CDR1 MNHNS, CDR2 SASEGT. The V end was cut by 6 bases, the J end by 3 bases, with 14 bases between. CDR3 size: 14 residues. The CDR3 DNA reads TGTGCCAGCAGGGTGGGCCCTTCTCACTATGGCTACACCTTC. This codes for CASRVGPSHYGYTF.

This clonotype was observed at least ten times. This chain connects TRBV5-1 to TRBJ2-7; no clear D. Trimming took 0 bases from V and 5 from J, leaving 12 bases between them. CDR1 is SGHRS, CDR2 YFSETQ, per germline. The CDR3 is 14 amino acids. The CDR3 nucleotides read TGCGCCAGCAGCTTGGATCTTAGGCCCCACGAGCAGTACTTC. This encodes CASSLDLRPHEQYF.

This clonotype was seen only a few times. The genes are TRBV7-8 and TRBJ1-5; unclear D gene. Trimming removed 1 base from V and 9 bases from J, with 25 bases in between. The germline V gene encodes CDR1 SGHVS and CDR2 FQNEAQ. This CDR3 is built from 18 residues. CDR3 sequence (DNA): TGTGCCAGCAGCTTAGGATTTGGGTCAGATGGCAGTCACGGGCCCCAGCATTTT. Its protein is CASSLGFGSDGSHGPQHF.

This sequence joins TRBV28 and TRBJ1-2; the match to TRBD1 covers 8 bases. CDR3 length: 13 residues. Germline V lookup: CDR1 MDHEN, CDR2 SYDVKM. V shed 3 bases, J shed 8 bases, and the junction held 5 bases outside the gene matches. CDR3 coding DNA: TGTGCCAGCAGTTTGGCAGGGGGCGGGGGCTACACCTTC. This translates into CASSLAGGGGYTF.

This clonotype was counted a few times. The V call is TRBV6-1, the J call TRBJ2-1; the match to TRBD2 covers 13 bases. Germline CDR1 MNHNS, CDR2 SASEGT. J lost 6 bases, V lost 6 bases, and 5 bases had no gene match. The CDR3 is 15 residues long. The CDR3 sequence is CASSRTSGSFNEQFF. CDR3 nucleotides: TGTGCCAGCAGCCGGACTAGCGGGAGTTTCAATGAGCAGTTCTTC.

The CDR3 region is CASSNPRPTLGQPQHF. Written as DNA, the CDR3 is TGTGCCAGCAGTAACCCCCGTCCGACCCTGGGGCAGCCCCAGCATTTT. The rearrangement uses TRBV28 and TRBJ1-5; no reliable D call. V was clipped by 5 bases and J by 7 bases, with 21 bases between them. Germline CDR1 is MDHEN and CDR2 is SYDVKM. The CDR3 contains 16 residues.

Notes on this clonotype: A read error likely explains this, since a far larger clone differs by one base. Because the CDR3's place on the DNA is in doubt, the DNA is left out and the CDR3 is given as listed by TCRdb. V usage is TRBV11-2 and J usage is TRBJ2-1; whether TRBD2, the table's D call, matches the DNA was not checked. Germline V lookup: CDR1 SGHAT, CDR2 FQNNGV. The CDR3 extends over 13 residues, inclusive of both ends. The CDR3 region is CASSSVAGGTQHF.

This clonotype was recorded many times. The V call is TRBV30, the J call TRBJ2-4; TRBD1 might be the D (5 bases). The CDR3 consists of 13 residues. Trimming cost V 2 bases and J 3 bases, with 8 bases left between them. The germline V gene encodes CDR1 GTSNPN and CDR2 SVGIG (reference sequence). CDR3 region: CAWSPDSKNIQYF. CDR3 nucleotide sequence: TGTGCCTGGAGTCCCGACAGCAAAAACATTCAGTACTTC.

The genes are TRBV18 and TRBJ1-3; 7 bases are a match to TRBD1. CDR1 is KGHSH, CDR2 LQKENI, per germline. The CDR3 loop spans 16 amino acids. The V segment lost 11 bases and the J segment 2 bases; nucleotides outside the gene matches: 15. Here the CDR3 reads CASGGGGLPAGNTIYF. Written as DNA, the CDR3 is TGTGCCTCTGGGGGAGGGGGCCTCCCCGCTGGAAACACCATATATTTT.

This clonotype was seen repeatedly, ten times or more. The V gene is TRBV6-2 or TRBV6-3, the J gene TRBJ2-1; tentatively, D is TRBD1 (5 bases). This CDR3 region has 13 residues. Germline V lookup: CDR1 MNHEY, CDR2 SVGEGT. Trimming took off 7 bases at V and 8 bases at J, with 15 bases between the two ends. DNA of the CDR3: TGTGCCAGCATGGGCAGGGTAGGGGATGAGCAGTTCTTC. This codes for CASMGRVGDEQFF.

Points on this clonotype: Germline is not matched at one junction end, which may reflect a read error. This chain links TRBV2 with TRBJ1-3; maybe TRBD1 (6 bases). The CDR3 length is 14 residues. The germline V gene encodes CDR1 SNHLY and CDR2 FYNNEI. CDR3 amino acids: CASRAGAGGNTIYF. The CDR3 DNA reads TGTGCCAGCCGGGCAGGGGCTGGAGGAAACACCATATACTTT.

This chain joins TRBV28 and TRBJ2-7; 9 positions agree with TRBD1. This CDR3 contains 15 residues. Germline V gene lookup returns CDR1 MDHEN and CDR2 SYDVKM. Unmatched junction bases numbered 7, after V lost 2 bases and J lost 5 bases. The CDR3 nucleotides read TGTGCCAGCAGTTTAGGGGACAGGGCTTTCAACGAGCAGTACTTC. It encodes CASSLGDRAFNEQYF.

Only one count was recorded for this clonotype. A single base separates this from a much larger clone, so it may be a read error. CDR3 DNA: TGTGCCACCAGCAGAGGTGGCGGGGACGAGCAGTTCTTC. Residues: CATSRGGGDEQFF. The V call is TRBV15, the J call TRBJ2-1, with D perhaps TRBD2 (6 bases). V was clipped by 1 base and J by 10 bases, with 11 bases between them. The CDR3 runs 13 residues. The germline V gene has CDR1 LNHNV and CDR2 YYDKDF (reference sequence).

Ten or more counts support this clonotype. V usage is TRBV12-3 or TRBV12-4 and J usage is TRBJ1-5; TRBD1 is a possible D gene (5 bases). The CDR3 length is 17 residues. With 0 bases removed from V and 1 base from J, the gap between germline ends came to 13 bases. In DNA, the CDR3 is TGTGCCAGCAGTTTAGCCGGAAGGACAATGAGCAATCAGCCCCAGCATTTT. Translation: CASSLAGRTMSNQPQHF.

In the case of this clonotype: Possible read error: a much larger clone is one base away. The J gene is TRBJ2-7, the V gene TRBV7-9; perhaps TRBD2 as D (6 bases). This CDR3 region has 15 residues. CDR1 and CDR2 from the germline V gene are SEHNR and FQNEAQ (reference sequence). The CDR3 nucleotides are TGTGTCAGCACCCAGGAGGGCGAGAGCTCCTACGAGCAGTACTTC. Translated: CVSTQEGESSYEQYF.

This clonotype was counted at least ten times. This rearrangement joins TRBV7-3 to TRBJ2-3; D perhaps matches TRBD2 (6 bases). Germline V gives CDR1 SGHTA, CDR2 FQGTGA. Between the trimmed V and J ends, which lost 1 base and 6 bases, there was a span of 14 bases. The CDR3 is made up of 15 amino acids. The DNA for the CDR3 is TGTGCCAGCAGCTTAAACCTCGCAGGGAGGGATACGCAGTATTTT. Amino acid sequence: CASSLNLAGRDTQYF.

The J gene is TRBJ1-6, the V gene TRBV7-3, with D unresolved. The CDR3 covers 12 residues. Looked up from germline, CDR1 is SGHTA and CDR2 is FQGTGA. V gave up 4 bases and J gave up 9 bases, with 7 bases separating them. DNA for the CDR3: TGTGCCAGCAGCTCTCCAGGTTCACCCCTCCACTTT. This sequence encodes CASSSPGSPLHF.

The table lists this clonotype with many counts. The chain couples TRBV7-9 to TRBJ2-5; no reliable D call. Germline CDR1 is SEHNR and CDR2 is FQNEAQ (reference sequence). The CDR3 sequence is 12 residues long. V was clipped by 1 base and J by 5 bases, with 5 bases between them. CDR3 DNA sequence: TGTGCCAGCAGCTTAGGCCTCGAGACCCAGTACTTC. Amino acids: CASSLGLETQYF.